Below, 22 T cell receptor beta chains from the same sample are listed, as sequenced in a study of blood T cell repertoires in COVID-19. Clones were sequenced by immunoSEQ multiplex PCR, and TCRdb holds only the in-frame ones, with some missing. The sample lists 350,000 to 450,000 clones, around nine tenths occurring once. The sequenced sample was peripheral blood. These TCRs come from a human donor in a cohort sampled during active COVID-19.

V gene TRBV7-8 combines with J gene TRBJ2-7, with 8 bases lining up with TRBD1. CDR1 and CDR2 from the germline V gene are SGHVS and FQNEAQ. V was pared by 1 base and J by 1 base, with 3 bases of the junction left unmatched. CDR3 length: 15 residues. DNA for the CDR3: TGTGCCAGCAGCTTAGGGACAGGGTCTTCCTACGAGCAGTACTTC. Its protein is CASSLGTGSSYEQYF.

This chain connects TRBV5-1 to TRBJ1-1; TRBD1 matches at 8 bases. Losses at the gene ends were 4 bases for V and 0 bases for J; bases not matched to a gene: 8. Germline assignment: CDR1 SGHRS and CDR2 YFSETQ. The CDR3 has 16 amino acids. CDR3 in amino acids: CASSGTGGEMNTEAFF. The CDR3 coding sequence is TGCGCCAGCAGCGGTACAGGGGGAGAAATGAACACTGAAGCTTTCTTT.

The CDR3 loop reads CASSYGTGDTEAFF. The CDR3 DNA follows: TGCGCCAGCAGCTATGGGACAGGGGACACTGAAGCTTTCTTT. The chain employs TRBV5-1 and TRBJ1-1; 10 bases agree with TRBD1. The CDR3 extends over 14 amino acids. Germline V gene sequence: CDR1 SGHRS, CDR2 YFSETQ. J gave up 3 bases and V 3 bases, and 2 bases lay outside the gene matches.

This clone was counted a few times. The V and J genes are TRBV3-1 (or the pseudogene TRBV3-2) and TRBJ1-2; tentatively, D is TRBD1 (5 bases). Germline V CDR1 and CDR2: LGHDT, YNNKEL (reference sequence). V lost 3 bases and J 14 bases, leaving 19 bases between the germline ends. The CDR3 is made up of 13 amino acids. CDR3 bases: TGTGCCAGCAGCCACCCAGGGCAGATGGCTCGTACCTTC. It translates to CASSHPGQMARTF.

The V gene is TRBV19, the J gene TRBJ1-2; TRBD1 matches 7 bases. This CDR3 has 15 residues. V gave up 8 bases and J gave up 8 bases; unmatched junction bases: 17. The germline gives CDR1 LNHDA, CDR2 SQIVND (reference sequence). This CDR3 reads CASSPATGDSGGYTF. In nucleotides, the CDR3 is TGTGCCAGTTCCCCCGCCACCGGGGACAGTGGAGGCTACACCTTC.

This clone was detected only once. The chain couples TRBV5-1 to TRBJ1-2, with TRBD1 matching over 9 bases. V shed 3 bases, J shed 8 bases, and the junction held 11 bases outside the gene matches. In germline, CDR1 is SGHRS, CDR2 YFSETQ. The CDR3 has 15 residues. The DNA of the CDR3 is TGCGCCAGCAGCTCCTTTGTGGGACAGGGCGAGGGCTACACCTTC. As protein: CASSSFVGQGEGYTF.

The chain uses TRBV28 and TRBJ1-6; D is ambiguous. This CDR3 region has 14 residues. Looked up from germline, CDR1 is MDHEN and CDR2 is SYDVKM. The V gene lost 5 bases and the J gene lost 5 bases, with 10 bases spanning the gap. The CDR3 sequence: CASSAPRNNSPLHF. The CDR3 DNA reads TGTGCCAGCAGTGCCCCTAGAAATAATTCACCCCTCCACTTT.

This sequence joins TRBV6-2 or TRBV6-3 and TRBJ2-1; D possibly corresponds to TRBD2 (5 bases). V dropped 5 bases and J dropped 8 bases, with 10 bases sitting between them. CDR1 and CDR2 (germline): MNHEY, SVGEGT. This CDR3 comprises 12 residues. CDR3 residues: CASSPLAYEQFF. CDR3 DNA sequence: TGTGCCAGCAGTCCCCTAGCTTATGAGCAGTTCTTC.

The chain has TRBV5-6 and TRBJ1-5, with D unclear. This CDR3 contains 14 residues. The germline V gene has CDR1 SGHDT and CDR2 YYEEEE. The V and J ends lost 0 bases and 7 bases respectively, with 11 bases between them. In DNA form, the CDR3 reads TGTGCCAGCAGCTTGGGACTCTTAAACCAGCCCCAGCATTTT. Translation: CASSLGLLNQPQHF.

V gene TRBV12-3 or TRBV12-4 combines with J gene TRBJ1-5, with D unclear. This CDR3 is built from 11 residues. Trimming took off 3 bases at V and 8 bases at J, with 5 bases between the two ends. The CDR3 region is CASSFTEPQHF. The CDR3 DNA follows: TGTGCCAGCAGTTTCACAGAGCCCCAGCATTTT.

The V call is TRBV19, the J call TRBJ2-2; TRBD1 matches at 9 bases. Losses at the gene ends were 4 bases for V and 3 bases for J; bases not matched to a gene: 6. Germline V lookup: CDR1 LNHDA, CDR2 SQIVND (reference sequence). The CDR3 is 16 residues long. CDR3 amino acids: CASSSEQGADTGELFF. CDR3 DNA sequence: TGTGCCAGTAGTAGCGAACAGGGGGCGGACACCGGGGAGCTGTTTTTT.

This clone was observed a single time. The chain joins TRBV5-1 to TRBJ1-2; 7 bases are shared with TRBD1. The CDR3 is made up of 13 amino acids. Germline values: CDR1 SGHRS, CDR2 YFSETQ. V lost 4 bases, J lost 3 bases, and 3 bases stayed unmatched. The CDR3 here is CASSQGTDYGYTF. CDR3 DNA sequence: TGCGCCAGCAGCCAAGGGACAGACTATGGCTACACCTTC.

The rearrangement uses TRBV4-2 and TRBJ2-7; 9 bases align to TRBD2. This CDR3 has 17 amino acids. With 2 bases clipped from V and 1 base from J, the junction kept 9 bases outside the gene matches. CDR1 and CDR2 (germline): LGHNA, YNFKEQ. The CDR3 sequence: CASSQYTSGYSSYEQYF. The CDR3 DNA reads as TGTGCCAGCAGCCAATATACTAGCGGGTACAGTTCCTACGAGCAGTACTTC.

The V gene is TRBV5-1, the J gene TRBJ2-7; possible D gene TRBD1, 5 bases. V was clipped by 6 bases and J by 6 bases, with 16 bases between them. Germline CDR1 and CDR2: SGHRS and YFSETQ. CDR3 size: 13 residues. CDR3: CASTRDPETEQYF. CDR3 DNA: TGCGCCAGCACCAGGGATCCTGAGACCGAGCAGTACTTC.

The gene calls are TRBV18 and TRBJ2-7; 12 bases fit TRBD2. Germline CDR1 reads KGHSH; CDR2 reads LQKENI. This CDR3 region has 18 residues. The J segment lost 3 bases and the V segment lost 2 bases, leaving 11 bases of the junction unmatched. The CDR3 DNA reads as TGTGCCAGCTCACCATTGGGTGGGGCTAGCGGGAGGGTCTACGAGCAGTACTTC. Protein product: CASSPLGGASGRVYEQYF.

The chain is built from TRBV21-1 and TRBJ2-6; TRBD2 is the table's D call, not checked against the DNA. TRBV21-1 is noted as a pseudogene. This CDR3 has 19 residues. The CDR3 DNA reads TGTGCCAGCAGCACGGGGGGAGAGCCCGCGGGCTCTGGGGCCAACGTCCTGACTTTC. This translates into CASSTGGEPAGSGANVLTF.

This clone was found once. The genes are TRBV12-5 and TRBJ1-4; TRBD1 might be the D (6 bases). The CDR3 runs 18 residues. V dropped 2 bases and J dropped 2 bases, with 18 bases sitting between them. CDR1 is LGHNT and CDR2 is FRNRAP in the germline V gene. CDR3 nucleotide sequence: TGTGCTAGTGGTTTGTCCGGGGGGCGGGGTGGTACTAATGAAAAACTGTTTTTT. This codes for CASGLSGGRGGTNEKLFF.

V usage is TRBV13 and J usage is TRBJ1-2; the match to TRBD1 covers 10 bases. V shed 5 bases, J shed 7 bases, and the junction held 13 bases outside the gene matches. The CDR3 is made up of 16 amino acids. CDR1 and CDR2 from the germline V gene are PRHDT and FYEKMQ (reference sequence). CDR3 in amino acids: CASSRNPGQGGGGYTF. CDR3 DNA: TGTGCCAGCAGCCGGAACCCCGGACAGGGGGGAGGTGGCTACACCTTC.

J is TRBJ2-1 and V is TRBV9, with 7 bases identical to TRBD1. Per germline, CDR1 SGDLS and CDR2 YYNGEE. Trimming took 5 bases from V and 3 from J; bases not matched to a gene: 5. This CDR3 contains 14 residues. In DNA, the CDR3 is TGTGCCAGCAGTCCGACAGGGTTCTACAATGAGCAGTTCTTC. It is translated as CASSPTGFYNEQFF.

The J gene is TRBJ2-3, the V gene TRBV5-6, with 7 bases identical to TRBD2. CDR1 is SGHDT, CDR2 YYEEEE, per germline. Trimming at V came to 2 bases and at J to 6 bases, leaving 12 bases not matched to a gene. The CDR3 is 16 residues long. The CDR3 spells CASSFGLAASHDTQYF. The CDR3 coding sequence is TGTGCCAGCAGCTTCGGTCTAGCGGCCTCACATGATACGCAGTATTTT.

J is TRBJ1-1 and V is TRBV7-8, with D unresolved. The CDR3 spans 13 residues. Per germline, CDR1 SGHVS and CDR2 FQNEAQ. The V end was cut by 5 bases, the J end by 1 base, with 8 bases between. Here the CDR3 reads CASSTARNTEAFF. Written as DNA, the CDR3 is TGTGCCAGCAGCACCGCGCGGAACACTGAAGCTTTCTTT.

The CDR3 sequence is CAWSMVALEQFF. The CDR3 nucleotides read TGTGCCTGGAGTATGGTAGCTTTGGAGCAGTTCTTC. The rearrangement uses TRBV30 and TRBJ2-1; no definite D call. CDR1 is GTSNPN, CDR2 SVGIG, per germline (reference sequence). With 2 bases removed from V and 10 bases from J, the gap between germline ends came to 12 bases. CDR3 length: 12 residues. The full variable domain, completed using reference TRBV30 and TRBJ2-1, is SQTIHQWPATLVQPVGSPLSLECTVEGTSNPNLYWYRQAAGRGLQLLFYSVGIGQISSEVPQNLSASRPQDRQFILSSKKLLLSDSGFYLCAWSMVALEQFFGPGTRLTVL.